The 2 T cell receptor beta chains below all came from one sample that was sequenced in a study of T-cell reconstitution after alpha-beta-depleted transplantation in children. Unique molecular identifiers were used in preparing the TCRbeta library. TCRdb reprocessed the PCR reads with MiXCR, giving one entry per CDR3 protein. There are 900,000 or so distinct CDR3 sequences in the sample; around 17% occur only once, and 5% lies in the top ten. Here the sequenced sample was PBMCs, mostly from graft donor cells, taken 360 days after TCRalphabeta/CD19-depleted stem cell transplant. The receptors originated from a male patient younger than 18 who had a stem cell transplant for acute lymphoblastic leukemia, so the T cells may come from the graft donor.

The sample holds a few counts of this clonotype. J is TRBJ1-5 and V is TRBV5-1, with D uncertain. Germline values: CDR1 SGHRS, CDR2 YFSETQ. The CDR3 runs 13 residues. Trimming shortened V by 5 bases and J by 3 bases, and 9 bases separated the two germline ends. The CDR3 nucleotides are TGCGCCAGCAGTTGGGGAGACAATCAGCCCCAGCATTTT. This translates into CASSWGDNQPQHF.

This clonotype was detected only a few times. The rearrangement links TRBV9 to TRBJ2-1, with D possibly being TRBD1 or TRBD2 (5 bases each). Trimming took 0 bases from V and 4 from J, leaving 8 bases between them. This CDR3 region has 14 residues. Germline loops: CDR1 SGDLS, CDR2 YYNGEE. The DNA of the CDR3 is TGTGCCAGCAGCGTAGAGGGACCATACAATGAGCAGTTCTTC. Protein: CASSVEGPYNEQFF.